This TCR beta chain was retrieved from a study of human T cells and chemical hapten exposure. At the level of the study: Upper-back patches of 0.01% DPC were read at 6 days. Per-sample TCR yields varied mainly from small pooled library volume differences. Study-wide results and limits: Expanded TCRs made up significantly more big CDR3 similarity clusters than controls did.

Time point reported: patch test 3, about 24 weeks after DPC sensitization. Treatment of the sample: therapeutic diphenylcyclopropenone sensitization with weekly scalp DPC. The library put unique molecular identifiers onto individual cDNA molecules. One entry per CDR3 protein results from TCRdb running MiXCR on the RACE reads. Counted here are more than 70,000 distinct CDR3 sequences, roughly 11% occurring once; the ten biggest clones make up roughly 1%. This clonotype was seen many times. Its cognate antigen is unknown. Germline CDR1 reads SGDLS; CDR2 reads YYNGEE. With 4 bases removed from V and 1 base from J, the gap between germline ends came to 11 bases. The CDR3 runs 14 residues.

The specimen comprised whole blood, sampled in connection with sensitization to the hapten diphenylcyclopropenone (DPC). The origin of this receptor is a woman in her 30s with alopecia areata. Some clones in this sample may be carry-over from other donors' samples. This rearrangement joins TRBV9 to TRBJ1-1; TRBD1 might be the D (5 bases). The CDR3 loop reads CASSSQTANTEAFF. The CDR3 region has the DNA TGTGCCAGCAGCTCCCAGACAGCGAACACTGAAGCTTTCTTT.